Listed here is a single T cell receptor (beta chain). Its matching antigen is unknown. This specimen comes from a study of cytomegalovirus exposure and HLA in healthy donors. General study findings and limits: CMV serostatus was the sole immune exposure data available. Later on, analysis showed that most CMV-associated TCR beta chains appeared to be HLA-restricted.

Losses at the gene ends were 0 bases for V and 7 bases for J; bases not matched to a gene: 3. This CDR3 region has 14 residues. The germline V gene encodes CDR1 SGDLS and CDR2 YYNGEE. PCR amplification relied on 60 Vbeta primers (plus 13 Jbeta primers). The assay was immunoSEQ multiplex PCR, and TCRdb's table has in-frame clones only and misses some. The data contain roughly 100,000 clones, about four fifths of them singletons. Sequencing was done on a sample of PBMCs. The chain joins TRBV9 to TRBJ2-7; 11 positions match TRBD1. This receptor was obtained from a female donor in good health and CMV-seropositive. Written as DNA, the CDR3 is TGTGCCAGCAGCGTAGGGACAGGGGGCCGGGAGCAGTACTTC. It translates to CASSVGTGGREQYF.